Sequencing of this T cell receptor beta chain was carried out in a study of cytomegalovirus exposure and HLA in healthy donors. General study points: A later analysis, which compared TCR beta chains of equal frequency, found the HLA-associated ones more clonally expanded.

Vbeta (60) and Jbeta (13) primers were used in the PCR. The repertoire was sequenced with immunoSEQ multiplex PCR; TCRdb's copy has only in-frame clones and lacks some. The data hold more than 90,000 clones, with roughly 74% observed a single time. Points on this clone: What it binds is not known.

This CDR3 region has 14 residues. From germline, CDR1 is MNHEY and CDR2 SVGAGI. V gave up 6 bases and J gave up 4 bases, with 15 bases separating them. The specimen was PBMCs. This TCR came from a woman aged 40 to 50 in good health and CMV-seronegative. This chain joins TRBV6-5 and TRBJ2-5; a possible D gene is TRBD2 (5 bases). CDR3: CASSLPGGGETQYF. CDR3 bases: TGTGCCAGCAGCCTCCCAGGAGGAGGAGAGACCCAGTACTTC.